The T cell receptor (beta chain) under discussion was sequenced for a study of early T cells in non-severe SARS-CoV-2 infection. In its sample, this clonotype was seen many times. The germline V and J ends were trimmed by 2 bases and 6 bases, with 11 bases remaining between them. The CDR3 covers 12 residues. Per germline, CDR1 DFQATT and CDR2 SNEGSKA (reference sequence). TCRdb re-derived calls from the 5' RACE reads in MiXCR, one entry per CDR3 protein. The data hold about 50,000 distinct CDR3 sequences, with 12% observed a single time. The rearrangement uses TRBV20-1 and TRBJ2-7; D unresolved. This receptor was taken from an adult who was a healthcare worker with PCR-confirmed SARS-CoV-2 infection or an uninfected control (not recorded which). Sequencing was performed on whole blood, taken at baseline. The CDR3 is CSARRERFEQYF. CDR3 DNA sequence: TGCAGTGCTAGACGAGAACGTTTCGAGCAGTACTTC.